The 23 T cell receptor beta chains below come from one sample, sequenced in a study of T cell responses to AZD1222 COVID-19 vaccine. TCRdb's table, derived via immunoSEQ multiplex PCR, lists solely in-frame clones and lacks some. This sample yields around 160,000 clones, of which approximately 91% are seen a single time; over 4.5% belongs to the top ten. Source: peripheral blood, taken on day 0 of AZD1222 vaccination. Receptor source: an adult in good health.

J is TRBJ1-1 and V is TRBV5-6; perhaps TRBD1 as D (5 bases). There are 15 residues in the CDR3. In germline, CDR1 is SGHDT, CDR2 YYEEEE. Between the trimmed V and J ends, which lost 1 base and 1 base, there was a span of 11 bases. Here the CDR3 DNA reads TGTGCCAGCAGCTTGATATCTGGGGCGAACACTGAAGCTTTCTTT. This sequence encodes CASSLISGANTEAFF.

V gene TRBV28 combines with J gene TRBJ1-1; perhaps TRBD1 as D (5 bases). Trimming shortened V by 6 bases and J by 0 bases, and 17 bases separated the two germline ends. Germline-derived CDR1 and CDR2 are MDHEN and SYDVKM. This CDR3 spans 16 amino acids. The CDR3 DNA is TGTGCCAGCAGCCTCGAGAGGGGTTTTGTGAACACTGAAGCTTTCTTT. Its protein is CASSLERGFVNTEAFF.

This clone appeared once. This rearrangement joins TRBV24-1 to TRBJ1-2; D uncertain. Per germline, CDR1 KGHDR and CDR2 SFDVKD. The CDR3 spans 14 residues. The ends were cut back, 0 bases at V and 2 bases at J, with 6 bases in the middle. CDR3 protein: CATSDLWQNYGYTF. The CDR3 DNA reads TGTGCCACCAGTGATTTGTGGCAGAACTATGGCTACACCTTC.

CDR3 residues: CAIGTRGGDTQYF. CDR3 nucleotide sequence: TGTGCCATCGGGACTAGGGGTGGAGATACGCAGTATTTT. The chain uses TRBV10-3 and TRBJ2-3, with 8 nucleotides matching TRBD2. Trimming at V came to 8 bases and at J to 5 bases, leaving 6 bases not matched to a gene. This CDR3 contains 13 residues. Germline lookup yields CDR1 ENHRY and CDR2 SYGVKD.

For the CDR3, the DNA is TGTGCCAGCAGACGGACACCGCCCTTCTATGGCTACACCTTC. Encoded protein: CASRRTPPFYGYTF. This rearrangement joins TRBV28 to TRBJ1-2, with D maybe TRBD1 (5 bases). The CDR3 loop spans 14 amino acids. Per germline, CDR1 MDHEN and CDR2 SYDVKM. The V gene lost 6 bases and the J gene lost 4 bases, with 15 bases spanning the gap.

This chain joins TRBV10-3 and TRBJ2-7, with D uncertain. Trimming stripped 5 bases from V and 2 bases from J, with 13 bases between. Germline V lookup: CDR1 ENHRY, CDR2 SYGVKD. CDR3 length equals 14 residues. The CDR3, as DNA: TGTGCCATCAGTTTTGACAATGCCGCCTACGAGCAGTACTTC. Translating gives CAISFDNAAYEQYF.

Only a few counts were recorded for this clone. The gene calls are TRBV4-2 and TRBJ1-3; no definite D call. Germline V lookup: CDR1 LGHNA, CDR2 YNFKEQ. This CDR3 is 17 amino acids long. Trimming removed 2 bases from V and 0 bases from J, with 14 bases in between. The chain's CDR3 is CASSQNFDGNSGNTIYF. The DNA of the CDR3 is TGTGCCAGCAGCCAAAATTTTGACGGCAACTCTGGAAACACCATATATTTT.

The chain joins TRBV7-3 to TRBJ2-3; TRBD2 might be the D (6 bases). Between the trimmed V and J ends, which lost 4 bases and 11 bases, there was a span of 19 bases. The CDR3 consists of 14 residues. The germline CDR1 and CDR2 sequences are SGHTA and FQGTGA. This chain's CDR3 is CASSSQNTPGLQYF. The DNA for the CDR3 is TGTGCCAGCAGCTCACAGAATACCCCGGGACTGCAGTATTTT.

V gene TRBV18 combines with J gene TRBJ2-1; D is possibly TRBD2 (5 bases). Trimming shortened V by 1 base and J by 8 bases, and 15 bases separated the two germline ends. Germline CDR1 and CDR2: KGHSH and LQKENI. This CDR3 comprises 15 residues. As DNA, the CDR3 is TGTGCCAGCTCACCACGGGAGACCGTTGCGTATGAGCAGTTCTTC. It is translated as CASSPRETVAYEQFF.

This clone was detected only once. The chain combines TRBV9 with TRBJ1-2; D not certain. The CDR3 loop spans 13 amino acids. V lost 2 bases to trimming and J lost 0 bases, with 5 bases between them. Germline-derived CDR1 and CDR2 are SGDLS and YYNGEE. CDR3 sequence: CASSVDANYGYTF. The DNA for the CDR3 is TGTGCCAGCAGCGTCGACGCTAACTATGGCTACACCTTC.

The chain employs TRBV2 and TRBJ1-2; D might be TRBD1 (6 bases). CDR1 is SNHLY and CDR2 is FYNNEI in the germline V gene. CDR3 length: 13 residues. The ends were cut back, 9 bases at V and 5 bases at J, with 16 bases in the middle. The CDR3 DNA follows: TGTGCCAGTTACTGGACAGCTGAGTATGGCTACACCTTC. Protein: CASYWTAEYGYTF.

The chain couples TRBV4-2 to TRBJ1-4; no firm D call. V lost 4 bases and J lost 3, with 12 bases in between. The germline CDR1 and CDR2 sequences are LGHNA and YNFKEQ. CDR3 length equals 15 residues. The CDR3 DNA reads as TGTGCCAGCAGCCCCCGGTCAGAAGCTAATGAAAAACTGTTTTTT. The encoded protein is CASSPRSEANEKLFF.

This rearrangement joins TRBV3-1 (or the pseudogene TRBV3-2) to TRBJ2-3; D ambiguous. Trimming removed 4 bases at V and 1 base at J, with 12 bases between. There are 15 residues in the CDR3. Germline CDR1 LGHDT, CDR2 YNNKEL (reference sequence). The CDR3 DNA reads TGTGCCAGCAGCCCCGGACCCATCCGCACAGATACGCAGTATTTT. This sequence encodes CASSPGPIRTDTQYF.

The chain combines TRBV28 with TRBJ1-1, with D unclear. Trimming cost V 7 bases and J 0 bases, with 6 bases left between them. In germline, CDR1 is MDHEN, CDR2 SYDVKM. The CDR3 runs to 12 residues. CDR3 in DNA: TGTGCCAGCAATGGGGTGAACACTGAAGCTTTCTTT. Translating gives CASNGVNTEAFF.

This chain uses TRBV7-2 with TRBJ2-7; 7 nucleotides align to TRBD1. This CDR3 is 15 amino acids long. The V and J ends lost 5 bases and 6 bases, in that order; junction bases with no gene match: 13. Looked up from germline, CDR1 is SGHTA and CDR2 is FQGNSA. The CDR3 sequence: CASSPFGTAPSEQYF. The CDR3 DNA follows: TGTGCCAGCAGCCCTTTTGGGACAGCCCCATCCGAGCAGTACTTC.

The CDR3 DNA reads TGTGCCAGCAGCCAAGGTGGAACTAATGAAAAACTGTTTTTT. Its translation is CASSQGGTNEKLFF. This rearrangement joins TRBV3-1 (or the pseudogene TRBV3-2) to TRBJ1-4; D unclear. The germline gives CDR1 LGHDT, CDR2 YNNKEL (reference sequence). The CDR3 has 14 residues. Trimming shortened V by 1 base and J by 1 base, and 4 bases separated the two germline ends.

The chain uses TRBV9 and TRBJ1-2, with 7 bases fitting TRBD1. This CDR3 contains 13 residues. V trimming: 3 bases; J trimming: 3 bases; junction bases outside the gene matches: 2. In germline, CDR1 is SGDLS, CDR2 YYNGEE. The CDR3, as DNA: TGTGCCAGCAGCGAACAGGGGCACTATGGCTACACCTTC. Residues: CASSEQGHYGYTF.

The rearrangement joins TRBV4-2 to TRBJ1-2; 10 nucleotides match TRBD1. The CDR3 sequence is 16 residues long. Trimming took 1 base from V and 2 from J; bases not matched to a gene: 4. Germline-derived CDR1 and CDR2 are LGHNA and YNFKEQ. The CDR3 spells CASSQAGTGENYGYTF. Written as DNA, the CDR3 is TGTGCCAGCAGCCAAGCAGGGACAGGGGAAAACTATGGCTACACCTTC.

This chain uses TRBV28 with TRBJ1-1; a weak D match, TRBD1 (6 bases). The CDR3 length is 15 residues. Germline CDR1 MDHEN, CDR2 SYDVKM. Trimming shortened V by 7 bases and J by 1 base, and 16 bases separated the two germline ends. CDR3 sequence: CASTSLDSTNTEAFF. The CDR3 DNA reads TGTGCCAGCACCTCCTTGGACAGTACGAACACTGAAGCTTTCTTT.

The chain recombines TRBV13 with TRBJ1-1; 9 nucleotides line up with TRBD1. With 5 bases clipped from V and 1 base from J, the junction kept 8 bases outside the gene matches. CDR1 and CDR2 (germline): PRHDT, FYEKMQ (reference sequence). The length of the CDR3 is 16 residues. CDR3 coding DNA: TGTGCCAGCAGCGGGGACAGGGCGACCACGAACACTGAAGCTTTCTTT. Residues: CASSGDRATTNTEAFF.

This chain connects TRBV2 to TRBJ2-3; 8 nucleotides match TRBD2. The ends lost 6 bases at V and 3 bases at J; junction bases unmatched: 11. The CDR3 runs to 16 residues. CDR1 is SNHLY, CDR2 FYNNEI, per germline. The CDR3 protein is CASSQASSGPTDTQYF. The CDR3 DNA is TGTGCCAGCAGCCAGGCGTCTAGCGGGCCGACAGATACGCAGTATTTT.

The chain links TRBV6-5 to TRBJ2-7; 8 bases are a match to TRBD2. The J segment lost 7 bases and the V segment lost 7 bases, leaving 12 bases of the junction unmatched. The CDR3 sequence is 14 residues long. Germline V CDR1 and CDR2: MNHEY, SVGAGI. CDR3 sequence (DNA): TGTGCCAGCACCCAATCGGGGGGGAATGGGGAGCAGTACTTC. Protein product: CASTQSGGNGEQYF.

The genes are TRBV11-2 and TRBJ2-1; D unresolved. V was cut by 1 base and J by 3 bases, with 10 bases left in between. The CDR3 contains 15 residues. Germline lookup yields CDR1 SGHAT and CDR2 FQNNGV. The CDR3: CASSLAVVSYNEQFF. The CDR3 region has the DNA TGTGCCAGCAGCTTAGCGGTAGTCAGCTACAATGAGCAGTTCTTC.